Following are 21 T cell receptor beta chains from one sample sequenced in a study of blood T cell repertoires in COVID-19 (dated by TCRdb to the early 2020s). Library preparation employed the immunoSEQ multiplex PCR assay. The table was pulled from immuneACCESS by TCRdb, which kept in-frame rearrangements only. Such tables lose some clones; where checked, under half of the loss comes from unresolved V genes, and the rest has no known cause. Across this sample there are tens of thousands of clones, with approximately 82% seen only once. The ten top clones hold approximately 37% of the sample. Sequencing was carried out using peripheral blood. The source of these receptors is an elderly man with active or convalescent COVID-19.

The chain has TRBV28 and TRBJ2-7, with D perhaps TRBD2 (5 bases). Germline V gene sequence: CDR1 MDHEN, CDR2 SYDVKM. V was cut by 7 bases and J by 2 bases, with 18 bases left in between. This CDR3 region has 15 residues. CDR3 DNA sequence: TGTGCCAGCACTCAACTCTTAGCGTTTCCCTACGAGCAGTACTTC. It yields the protein CASTQLLAFPYEQYF.

This clone was recorded once. The CDR3 region has the DNA TGTGCCAGCACCCGGGACTCCCGGTCCCCCTACGAGCAGTACTTC. Amino acid sequence: CASTRDSRSPYEQYF. The chain links TRBV28 to TRBJ2-7, with D maybe TRBD2 (6 bases). Germline lookup yields CDR1 MDHEN and CDR2 SYDVKM. V lost 7 bases and J lost 2, with 18 bases in between. This CDR3 contains 15 residues.

The CDR3 DNA reads TGCGCCAGCAGCTCAACCAGGGGCGCCTACAATGAGCAGTTCTTC. Translated, it gives CASSSTRGAYNEQFF. The genes are TRBV5-1 and TRBJ2-1, with a weak D call TRBD1 (6 bases). Germline CDR1 and CDR2: SGHRS and YFSETQ. V gave up 3 bases and J gave up 2 bases, with 12 bases separating them. The CDR3 runs 15 residues.

The chain recombines TRBV27 with TRBJ1-1; D is uncertain. V shed 8 bases and J shed 10 bases, with 20 bases lying between them. Germline assignment: CDR1 MNHEY and CDR2 SMNVEV (reference sequence). This CDR3 has 13 amino acids. The CDR3 sequence: CASARGQPAVAFF. CDR3 nucleotides: TGTGCCAGCGCACGCGGCCAACCCGCGGTAGCTTTCTTT.

The chain links TRBV18 to TRBJ2-2; 7 positions agree with TRBD2. Germline V gene sequence: CDR1 KGHSH, CDR2 LQKENI. The V segment lost 2 bases and the J segment 0 bases; nucleotides outside the gene matches: 3. The CDR3 extends over 16 amino acids. The CDR3 here is CASSPVAGANTGELFF. In DNA form, the CDR3 reads TGTGCCAGCTCACCAGTTGCGGGGGCGAACACCGGGGAGCTGTTTTTT. Variable domain in full (rest from reference TRBV18 and TRBJ2-2): NAGVMQNPRHLVRRRGQEARLRCSPMKGHSHVYWYRQLPEEGLKFMVYLQKENIIDESGMPKERFSAEFPKEGPSILRIQQVVRGDSAAYFCASSPVAGANTGELFFGEGSRLTVL.

This clone was counted ten times or more. The gene calls are TRBV2 and TRBJ2-1; D is possibly TRBD1 (5 bases). V was clipped by 4 bases and J by 4 bases, with 14 bases between them. The CDR3 totals 15 residues. Germline CDR1 and CDR2: SNHLY and FYNNEI. CDR3 bases: TGTGCCAGCAGTGTTTCCCCCGCAGGGTACAATGAGCAGTTCTTC. Translating gives CASSVSPAGYNEQFF.

This clone occurred a few times. The chain recombines TRBV4-1 with TRBJ2-5, with D maybe TRBD2 (7 bases). This CDR3 comprises 12 residues. From germline, CDR1 is MGHRA and CDR2 YSYEKL. The germline V and J ends were trimmed by 8 bases and 4 bases, with 11 bases remaining between them. This CDR3 is CASGRGGETQYF. The CDR3 DNA reads TGCGCCAGCGGGAGGGGGGGAGAGACCCAGTACTTC.

The V gene is TRBV28, the J gene TRBJ1-2; a possible D gene is TRBD1 (6 bases). This CDR3 comprises 14 residues. Germline CDR1 reads MDHEN; CDR2 reads SYDVKM. V lost 3 bases to trimming and J lost 5 bases, with 13 bases between them. In DNA form, the CDR3 reads TGTGCCAGCAGTTTCCCAGGGGAAAATTATGGCTACACCTTC. Protein: CASSFPGENYGYTF.

The rearrangement links TRBV6-5 to TRBJ1-2; no definite D call. From germline, CDR1 is MNHEY and CDR2 SVGAGI. CDR3 length: 14 residues. V was cut by 3 bases and J by 4 bases, with 12 bases left in between. This CDR3 reads CASSYGFGGYGYTF. The CDR3 region has the DNA TGTGCCAGCAGTTATGGGTTCGGCGGCTATGGCTACACCTTC.

The chain combines TRBV29-1 with TRBJ2-7; tentatively, D is TRBD2 (5 bases). V was trimmed by 4 bases and J by 6 bases, leaving 13 bases between them. Per the germline V gene, CDR1 is SQVTM and CDR2 is ANQGSEA. This CDR3 is built from 12 residues. The CDR3 sequence is CSVGLVAGEQYF. DNA of the CDR3: TGCAGCGTTGGGCTCGTGGCGGGCGAGCAGTACTTC.

This chain uses TRBV12-3 or TRBV12-4 with TRBJ1-6, with 8 bases matching TRBD1. After removal of 7 bases from V and 12 bases from J, the junction contained 5 bases not matched to a gene. The CDR3 has 12 residues. As DNA, the CDR3 is TGTGCCAGCACCCGGGACAGGCTACCCCTCCACTTT. Translation: CASTRDRLPLHF.

V gene TRBV19 combines with J gene TRBJ1-2, with D perhaps matching TRBD1 (5 bases). There are 13 residues in the CDR3. The germline V gene has CDR1 LNHDA and CDR2 SQIVND (reference sequence). Trimming took off 3 bases at V and 6 bases at J, with 11 bases between the two ends. CDR3 DNA sequence: TGTGCCAGTAGTATGCGGGACCTCGATGGCTACACCTTC. The encoded protein is CASSMRDLDGYTF.

The gene calls are TRBV10-3 and TRBJ2-7, with 7 bases matching TRBD2. Germline V gives CDR1 ENHRY, CDR2 SYGVKD. With 0 bases clipped from V and 4 bases from J, the junction kept 6 bases outside the gene matches. This CDR3 is built from 15 residues. DNA of the CDR3: TGTGCCATCAGTGAGTCGAGGACTAGGGGATACGAGCAGTACTTC. It specifies CAISESRTRGYEQYF.

The sample holds a few counts of this clone. Here the CDR3 reads CATSDPTGRGGLPGNTIYF. CDR3 DNA: TGTGCCACCAGTGATCCGACGGGGCGGGGGGGTTTACCTGGAAACACCATATATTTT. This sequence joins TRBV24-1 and TRBJ1-3, with D possibly TRBD1 on 5 matching bases. Trimming took off 3 bases at V and 2 bases at J, with 22 bases between the two ends. CDR3 length equals 19 residues. Per germline, CDR1 KGHDR and CDR2 SFDVKD.

This sequence joins TRBV24-1 and TRBJ2-3, with 10 bases lining up with TRBD1. The germline V gene has CDR1 KGHDR and CDR2 SFDVKD. V was pared by 2 bases and J by 4 bases, with 2 bases of the junction left unmatched. The CDR3 has 15 residues. CDR3 amino acids: CATSDSGTGADTQYF. CDR3 coding DNA: TGTGCCACCAGTGATTCTGGGACAGGGGCAGATACGCAGTATTTT.

Here the CDR3 DNA reads TGTGCCAGCAGCCTCACTAGCGGACGCACAGATACGCAGTATTTT. Protein sequence: CASSLTSGRTDTQYF. The chain is built from TRBV7-2 and TRBJ2-3; 8 nucleotides align to TRBD2. Germline-derived CDR1 and CDR2 are SGHTA and FQGNSA. This CDR3 has 15 amino acids. Trimming took 5 bases from V and 1 from J; bases not matched to a gene: 5.

The V call is TRBV29-1, the J call TRBJ2-5, with 8 bases lining up with TRBD2. CDR1 is SQVTM, CDR2 ANQGSEA, per germline. Trimming removed 3 bases from V and 2 bases from J; junction bases left unmatched: 14. The CDR3 extends over 17 amino acids. In DNA form, the CDR3 reads TGCAGCGTTGAGGGACTAAGCGGGAGATTGGTGCAAGAGACCCAGTACTTC. Protein: CSVEGLSGRLVQETQYF.

The V gene is TRBV28, the J gene TRBJ1-3; 7 bases are shared with TRBD1. J gave up 7 bases and V 6 bases, and 6 bases lay outside the gene matches. The length of the CDR3 is 13 residues. Germline V CDR1 and CDR2: MDHEN, SYDVKM. The CDR3 DNA is TGTGCCAGCAGAGCGACGACAGGGAACACCATATATTTT. Amino acids: CASRATTGNTIYF.

The chain links TRBV7-8 to TRBJ2-1, with D unresolved. The CDR3 has 13 residues. Germline V gene lookup returns CDR1 SGHVS and CDR2 FQNEAQ. V shed 1 base and J shed 3 bases, with 4 bases lying between them. CDR3 sequence reads: CASSLGYYNEQFF. Written as DNA, the CDR3 is TGTGCCAGCAGCTTAGGTTACTACAATGAGCAGTTCTTC. Variable domain in full (rest from reference TRBV7-8 and TRBJ2-1): GAGVSQSPRYKVAKRGQDVALRCDPISGHVSLFWYQQALGQGPEFLTYFQNEAQLDKSGLPSDRFFAERPEGSVSTLKIQRTQQEDSAVYLCASSLGYYNEQFFGPGTRLTVL.

J is TRBJ1-6 and V is TRBV19; TRBD1 aligns across 8 bases. With V trimmed by 7 bases and J by 9 bases, 8 bases remained unmatched. Germline V gene sequence: CDR1 LNHDA, CDR2 SQIVND (reference sequence). The CDR3 has 14 residues. The CDR3: CASTGSGGSSPLHF. The CDR3 DNA reads as TGTGCCAGTACAGGTTCAGGGGGCAGTTCACCCCTCCACTTT.

The chain carries TRBV7-9 and TRBJ2-1; a possible D gene is TRBD1 (5 bases). In germline, CDR1 is SEHNR, CDR2 FQNEAQ (reference sequence). Trimming pared 7 bases from V and 5 bases from J, leaving 15 bases between. The CDR3 is 14 amino acids. CDR3 in amino acids: CASIRAGPNNEQFF. CDR3 bases: TGTGCCAGCATCCGGGCAGGGCCCAACAATGAGCAGTTCTTC.